Below, one TCR beta chain is given with its context. The sample originates from a study of blood T cell repertoires in COVID-19. The CDR3 is 14 residues long. Germline loops: CDR1 SGHTA, CDR2 FQGNSA. The germline V and J ends were trimmed by 1 base and 3 bases, with 10 bases remaining between them. Authors' analysis steps: Estimation of nucleated cell counts relied on the amplification of reference gene primers. Using immunoSEQ multiplex PCR, the repertoire was profiled, and TCRdb retains in-frame clones only, with some absent. V and J calls and clone size come straight from that table; D and trimming were deduced from the DNA. The data contain about 67,000 clones, around 87% of them singletons.

This clonotype was sampled from a man between 50 and 59 years old with active COVID-19. The rearrangement links TRBV7-2 to TRBJ2-7, with a tentative D call TRBD2 (5 bases). The sample taken for sequencing was peripheral blood. CDR3 bases: TGTGCCAGCAGCTTAGACCGGGGTTACTACGAGCAGTACTTC. Amino acids: CASSLDRGYYEQYF.